Presented here are 2 T cell receptor beta chains from one specimen sequenced in a study of blood T cell repertoires in COVID-19. The assay was immunoSEQ multiplex PCR, and TCRdb's table has in-frame clones only and misses some. The table has around 300,000 clones, approximately 91% seen once; the top ten hold 2.2%. The material sequenced was peripheral blood. The origin of the receptors is a woman younger than 45 with COVID-19, enrolled during active disease.

V is TRBV15 and J is TRBJ2-1; 8 bases map to TRBD1. The V and J ends lost 2 bases and 9 bases, in that order; junction bases with no gene match: 9. This CDR3 spans 15 amino acids. Germline-derived CDR1 and CDR2 are LNHNV and YYDKDF (reference sequence). The CDR3 spells CATSRTSQGAGEQFF. The CDR3 DNA is TGTGCCACCAGCAGAACATCTCAGGGGGCGGGTGAGCAGTTCTTC. Complete variable domain (other parts from reference TRBV15 and TRBJ2-1): DAMVIQNPRYQVTQFGKPVTLSCSQTLNHNVMYWYQQKSSQAPKLLFHYYDKDFNNEADTPDNFQSRRPNTSFCFLDIRSPGLGDTAMYLCATSRTSQGAGEQFFGPGTRLTVL.

The chain uses TRBV11-2 and TRBJ2-7; D gene uncertain. The germline V gene encodes CDR1 SGHAT and CDR2 FQNNGV. V lost 5 bases and J 3 bases, leaving 8 bases between the germline ends. The CDR3 is 12 residues long. Here the CDR3 reads CASSLSNYEQYF. Written as DNA, the CDR3 is TGTGCCAGCAGCCTCTCTAACTACGAGCAGTACTTC.